This TCR beta chain was recorded in a study of blood T cell repertoires in COVID-19. This clone was seen just once. Here immunoSEQ multiplex PCR was the method, and the copy in TCRdb shows in-frame clones only, minus some. The data contain some 300,000 clones, around nine tenths of them singletons. V lost 4 bases to trimming and J lost 7 bases, with 16 bases between them. Germline CDR1 is SGHAT and CDR2 is FQDESV (reference sequence). This CDR3 spans 15 amino acids. Individuals drawn from about two dozen US areas were roughly 18 to 95 years old. Participants' reported clinical history set cohort assignment. Two negative PCRs, clearance, or symptom resolution had been documented for recovered Cohort 3 donors.

The rearrangement joins TRBV11-1 to TRBJ1-4, with D hard to call. The sequence was obtained from a woman aged 25 to 39 who had recovered from COVID-19. Sequenced: PBMCs or T cells enriched from blood (not recorded which). CDR3 bases: TGTGCCAGCAGCTCCACAGAGGGAGGGATTGAAAAACTGTTTTTT. Encoded protein: CASSSTEGGIEKLFF.